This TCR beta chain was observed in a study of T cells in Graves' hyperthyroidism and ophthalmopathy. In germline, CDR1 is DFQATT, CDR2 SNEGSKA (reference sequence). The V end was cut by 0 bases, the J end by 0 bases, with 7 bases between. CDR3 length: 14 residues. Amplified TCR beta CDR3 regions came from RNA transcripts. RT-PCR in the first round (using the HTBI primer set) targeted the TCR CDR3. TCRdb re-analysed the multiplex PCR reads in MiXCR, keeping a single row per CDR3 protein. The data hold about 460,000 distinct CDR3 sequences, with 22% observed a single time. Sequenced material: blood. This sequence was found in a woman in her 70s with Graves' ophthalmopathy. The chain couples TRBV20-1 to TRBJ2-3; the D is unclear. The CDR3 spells CSARDVGSTDTQYF. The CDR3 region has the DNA TGCAGTGCTAGAGATGTCGGGAGCACAGATACGCAGTATTTT.